The 15 T cell receptor beta chains in this list originate from one sample, sequenced in a study of post-analysis software for immune sequencing data. Study-level points and caveats: A handful of TRBV segments appeared more often in patients than in controls, and TRBV5-6, TRBV5-1 and TRBV20-1 were among these.

cDNA libraries for TCR beta contained unique molecular identifiers. TCRdb processed the PCR reads anew with MiXCR; each CDR3 protein has one entry. The sample holds approximately 730,000 distinct CDR3 sequences, about 43% seen once. The antigens for these receptors are not known. The sample taken for sequencing was blood. The source of these receptors is a girl aged 5 to 17 with multiple sclerosis.

CDR3 in amino acids: CASSPLVPNGANYGYTF. CDR3 sequence (DNA): TGTGCCAGCAGCCCTTTAGTACCGAACGGTGCCAACTATGGCTACACCTTC. V usage is TRBV7-6 and J usage is TRBJ1-2; no clear D. Germline CDR1 is SGHVS and CDR2 is FNYEAQ. V was cut by 5 bases and J by 2 bases, with 21 bases left in between. CDR3 length equals 17 residues.

The chain couples TRBV3-1 to TRBJ2-7; 8 bases are a match to TRBD1. Looked up from germline, CDR1 is LGHDT and CDR2 is YNNKEL (reference sequence). V dropped 3 bases and J dropped 2; count of bases not matched to a gene: 3. The length of the CDR3 is 14 residues. CDR3 protein: CASSQARGPYEQYF. The CDR3 DNA reads as TGTGCCAGCAGCCAGGCCAGGGGGCCCTACGAGCAGTACTTC.

This clonotype was seen only a few times. This chain joins TRBV9 and TRBJ1-2; D uncertain. V gave up 3 bases and J gave up 4 bases, with 10 bases separating them. From germline, CDR1 is SGDLS and CDR2 YYNGEE. This CDR3 has 13 amino acids. CDR3 residues: CASSALDLYGYTF. CDR3 coding DNA: TGTGCCAGCAGCGCCCTGGACCTCTATGGCTACACCTTC.

Regarding this clonotype: A much more abundant neighbour one base away suggests this may be a read error. The V and J genes are TRBV6-4 and TRBJ1-2; a possible D gene is TRBD1 (5 bases). The V end was cut by 4 bases, the J end by 3 bases, with 15 bases between. Germline CDR1 is MRHNA and CDR2 is SNTAGT. The CDR3 runs 15 residues. The CDR3 loop is CASSAVYGGDYGYTF. The CDR3 DNA is TGTGCCAGCAGTGCGGTGTACGGGGGGGACTATGGCTACACCTTC.

V is TRBV3-1 and J is TRBJ2-1, with D hard to call. The CDR3 length is 12 residues. Germline loops: CDR1 LGHDT, CDR2 YNNKEL (reference sequence). The V end lost 1 base, the J end lost 9 bases, and 7 bases lay between the germline ends. The CDR3 region is CASSQVYAEQFF. In DNA form, the CDR3 reads TGTGCCAGCAGCCAAGTTTACGCTGAGCAGTTCTTC.

This clonotype has a handful of counts. The V call is TRBV25-1, the J call TRBJ2-7; D ambiguous. The J call is uncertain, as TRBJ2-5 better fits the DNA end. CDR1 is MGHDK and CDR2 is SYGVNS in the germline V gene. The length of the CDR3 is 12 residues. The CDR3, as DNA: TGTGCCAGCAGTCCCAGCCCGGTGACCCAGTACTTC. This sequence encodes CASSPSPVTQYF.

The chain uses TRBV29-1 and TRBJ2-4; TRBD1 might be the D (9 bases). The CDR3 runs 13 residues. Trimming took 7 bases from V and 13 from J, leaving 23 bases between them. Germline loops: CDR1 SQVTM, CDR2 ANQGSEA. DNA of the CDR3: TGCAGCGCGGGACAGGGAGGAGCGGGGGAGCAGTACTTC. Translated: CSAGQGGAGEQYF.

The CDR3 sequence is CASRRQGSNSPLHF. DNA of the CDR3: TGTGCCAGTAGACGGCAGGGAAGTAATTCACCCCTCCACTTT. The rearrangement links TRBV19 to TRBJ1-6, with D possibly TRBD1 on 5 matching bases. The CDR3 length is 14 residues. V lost 6 bases to trimming and J lost 6 bases, with 12 bases between them. Germline V gene sequence: CDR1 LNHDA, CDR2 SQIVND (reference sequence).

This chain links TRBV6-5 with TRBJ1-5; D perhaps matches TRBD1 (6 bases). The germline V gene encodes CDR1 MNHEY and CDR2 SVGAGI. V was trimmed by 1 base and J by 6 bases, leaving 10 bases between them. The CDR3 runs 14 residues. In nucleotides, the CDR3 is TGTGCCAGCAGTTACTTGGGGGCGACTCAGCCCCAGCATTTT. Protein sequence: CASSYLGATQPQHF.

J is TRBJ2-3 and V is TRBV6-5; D uncertain. The CDR3 totals 15 residues. Trimming shortened V by 2 bases and J by 3 bases, and 12 bases separated the two germline ends. Looked up from germline, CDR1 is MNHEY and CDR2 is SVGAGI. CDR3 nucleotide sequence: TGTGCCAGCAGTTACCCGAAGTTCTGGACAGATACGCAGTATTTT. This codes for CASSYPKFWTDTQYF.

The genes are TRBV20-1 and TRBJ2-3; 10 positions match TRBD2. V was pared by 5 bases and J by 1 base, with 15 bases of the junction left unmatched. CDR3 length: 18 amino acids. Germline CDR1 DFQATT, CDR2 SNEGSKA (reference sequence). The CDR3 DNA follows: TGCAGTGCTCCCGGACTAGCGGAGACGAAGGGGCGCACAGATACGCAGTATTTT. It yields the protein CSAPGLAETKGRTDTQYF.

This clonotype was counted between two and nine times. The chain links TRBV7-2 to TRBJ2-1, with a weak D call TRBD2 (5 bases). The CDR3 totals 13 residues. CDR1 SGHTA and CDR2 FQGNSA come from the germline V gene. Trimming shortened V by 5 bases and J by 10 bases, and 15 bases separated the two germline ends. The CDR3 nucleotides are TGTGCCAGCAGCCCCCCTGGAGGCAGCGAGCAGTTCTTC. Translation gives CASSPPGGSEQFF.

V is TRBV10-2 and J is TRBJ2-1, with a possible D match to TRBD1 (6 bases). The CDR3 has 11 amino acids. Per the germline V gene, CDR1 is WSHSY and CDR2 is SAAADI. V gave up 7 bases and J gave up 8 bases, with 9 bases separating them. This chain's CDR3 is CASTHRDEQFF. CDR3 sequence (DNA): TGCGCCAGCACCCACAGGGATGAGCAGTTCTTC.

This chain joins TRBV28 and TRBJ1-1; the D gene is possibly TRBD1 (6 bases). Germline assignment: CDR1 MDHEN and CDR2 SYDVKM. CDR3 length: 14 residues. V lost 3 bases and J 5 bases, leaving 13 bases between the germline ends. CDR3 amino acids: CASSFRGGQTEAFF. For the CDR3, the DNA is TGTGCCAGCAGTTTCCGAGGGGGGCAAACTGAAGCTTTCTTT.

This clonotype was counted only a few times. The rearrangement uses TRBV27 and TRBJ2-2, with D maybe TRBD2 (5 bases). This CDR3 comprises 14 residues. Per the germline V gene, CDR1 is MNHEY and CDR2 is SMNVEV (reference sequence). The V end lost 3 bases, the J end lost 5 bases, and 10 bases lay between the germline ends. The CDR3 sequence: CASSFASRTGELFF. The CDR3 nucleotides are TGTGCCAGCAGTTTCGCTAGCCGGACCGGGGAGCTGTTTTTT.